This TCR beta chain was profiled in a study of Ad26.COV2.S vaccination and SARS-CoV-2 variants. TCRdb's table, derived via immunoSEQ multiplex PCR, lists solely in-frame clones and lacks some. In the table there are about 320,000 clones, about 82% of which are singletons. Treatment specified: over 15 received Ad26.COV2.S at low or high dose, single or two shots; several received placebo; per-sample allocation not given. Collection of samples fell on day 63 after the first vaccine or placebo injection. Germline V CDR1 and CDR2: SNHLY, FYNNEI. V lost 8 bases to trimming and J lost 1 base; unmatched junction nucleotides: 9. The length of the CDR3 is 15 residues.

V gene TRBV2 combines with J gene TRBJ2-5; the match to TRBD2 covers 8 bases. The receptor was isolated from a person between 18 and 60 years old who received the Ad26.COV2.S COVID-19 vaccine or a placebo. The sequencing used peripheral blood, collected in a trial of Ad26.COV2.S vaccine versus placebo. CDR3 sequence (DNA): TGTGCCAGCCGGGAGGGACTACCCTTCCAAGAGACCCAGTACTTC. It encodes CASREGLPFQETQYF.